This TCR beta chain was recovered during a study of T cells in localized non-small cell lung cancer (dated by TCRdb to 2018 to 2020). Concerning the study at large: The study analyzed T cell repertoires of about 230 early-stage NSCLC patients, comparing tumors and uninvolved tumor-adjacent lungs. All 240 or so NSCLC patients in the cohort were treatment-naive and had localized lung tumors that were resected. The mean age of the NSCLC patients was under 70 years, with roughly 120 men and 110 or so women. Overall study outcomes, separate from this receptor: Because multi-region sequencing of the tumors was not done, intratumor heterogeneity could not be ruled out. Of the top 100 tumor clones, a median of roughly 60 were detected in paired uninvolved adjacent lung; roughly 26 were also among that lung's top 100. Longer overall survival was associated with higher blood T cell density, whereas shorter survival was associated with higher adjacent-lung clonality. The highest T cell clonality was observed in uninvolved tumor-adjacent lung, where clonality exceeded that of tumor, suggesting that antigenic responses were more focused in uninvolved tumor-adjacent lung. Because the study design was exploratory, TCR variables were selected using unadjusted p-values without false-discovery rate correction.

At diagnosis, peripheral blood, uninvolved tumor-adjacent lung and tumor were collected and stored as a combination of fresh-frozen and FFPE material. For TCR repertoire profiling, the blood samples were analyzed as peripheral blood mononuclear cells. A distance of 13 bases separates the germline ends of V and J, which lose 1 base and 10 bases respectively. CDR1 SEHNR and CDR2 FQNEAQ are derived from the germline V gene (reference sequence). Including the terminal cysteine and phenylalanine, the CDR3 comprises 14 residues. Solely the CDR3 DNA is kept, with 42 bases framed from the first base. TCR beta CDR3 regions were sequenced from DNA using the immunoSEQ Assay. The authors processed their data as follows. T cell density was computed as TCR beta template counts normalized to usable DNA estimated by amplifying housekeeping genes. Using the preseqR package, richness was estimated by extrapolating to 120,000 templates for tissue samples and 400,000 templates for PBMC samples. Clonality was defined by subtracting Pielou's evenness from one. Differential abundance testing on productive amino-acid clonotypes, with a minimum total count of 5 and an alpha of 0.1, was used to identify tissue-enriched TCRs. The Jaccard Index and the Morisita Overlap Index were used to measure repertoire overlap between compartments. GLIPH grouped TCR beta CDR3s together with public tetramer-defined viral CDR3s, and a viral motif had to include at least three viral sequences and also show V-gene enrichment. Not all clones reach the TCRdb copy of this immuneACCESS table, which keeps in-frame sequences only. Checked studies attribute under half of the gap to unresolved V genes and leave the rest unexplained. That table furnishes V, J and clone size, whereas the DNA furnished D and trimming. This sample lists roughly 48,000 clones; approximately 80% were detected once. About a sixth of the sample belongs to the ten largest clones.

Of note for this clone: Its target antigen remains unknown. No much larger clone exists at a distance of one base, and base qualities are not known.

This receptor chain uses TRBV7-9 and TRBJ1-4; the D gene is possibly TRBD1, with 6 bases matching. The specimen was peripheral blood, collected before any cancer treatment. This receptor was obtained from a man aged 35 to 69 with stage I squamous cell lung carcinoma. The CDR3 has the sequence CASSLGQAGLKLFF. In nucleotides, the sequence is TGTGCCAGCAGCTTAGGACAGGCGGGGTTAAAACTGTTTTTT.